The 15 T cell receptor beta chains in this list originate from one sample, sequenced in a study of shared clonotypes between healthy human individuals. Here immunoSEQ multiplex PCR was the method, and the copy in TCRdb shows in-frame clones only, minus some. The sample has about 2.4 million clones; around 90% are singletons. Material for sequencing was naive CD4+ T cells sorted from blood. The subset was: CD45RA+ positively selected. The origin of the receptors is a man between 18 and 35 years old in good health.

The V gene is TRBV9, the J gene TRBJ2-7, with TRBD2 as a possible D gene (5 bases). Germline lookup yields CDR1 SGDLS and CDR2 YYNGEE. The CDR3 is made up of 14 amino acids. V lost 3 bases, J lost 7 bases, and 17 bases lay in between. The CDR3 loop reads CASSAGLSSGEQYF. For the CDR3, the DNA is TGTGCCAGCAGCGCGGGCCTCTCCTCGGGGGAGCAGTACTTC.

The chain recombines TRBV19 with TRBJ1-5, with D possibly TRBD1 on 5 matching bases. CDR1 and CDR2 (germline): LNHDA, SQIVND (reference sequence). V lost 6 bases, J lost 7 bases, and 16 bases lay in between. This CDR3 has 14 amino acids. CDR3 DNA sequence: TGTGCCAGTAGCTTTCCAGGGTCAGGGCAGCCCCAGCATTTT. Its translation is CASSFPGSGQPQHF.

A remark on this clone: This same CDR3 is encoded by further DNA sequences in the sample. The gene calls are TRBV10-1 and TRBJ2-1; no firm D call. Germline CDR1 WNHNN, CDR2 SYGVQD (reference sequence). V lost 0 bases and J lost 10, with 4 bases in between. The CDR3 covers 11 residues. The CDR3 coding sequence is TGCGCCAGCAGTGAGTCGGGGGAGCAGTTCTTC. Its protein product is CASSESGEQFF.

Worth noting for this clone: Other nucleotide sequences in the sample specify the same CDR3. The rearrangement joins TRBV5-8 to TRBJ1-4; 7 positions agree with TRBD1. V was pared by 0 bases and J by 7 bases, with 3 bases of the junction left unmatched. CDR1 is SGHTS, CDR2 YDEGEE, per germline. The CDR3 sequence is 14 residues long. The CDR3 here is CASSLGQGREKLFF. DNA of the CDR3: TGTGCCAGCAGCTTGGGACAGGGTCGTGAAAAACTGTTTTTT.

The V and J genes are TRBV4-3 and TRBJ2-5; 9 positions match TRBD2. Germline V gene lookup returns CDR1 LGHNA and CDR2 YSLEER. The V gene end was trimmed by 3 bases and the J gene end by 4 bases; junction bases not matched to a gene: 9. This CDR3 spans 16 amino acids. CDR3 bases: TGCGCCAGCAGCCAGGATGTTAGCGGGAGTGGAGAGACCCAGTACTTC. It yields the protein CASSQDVSGSGETQYF.

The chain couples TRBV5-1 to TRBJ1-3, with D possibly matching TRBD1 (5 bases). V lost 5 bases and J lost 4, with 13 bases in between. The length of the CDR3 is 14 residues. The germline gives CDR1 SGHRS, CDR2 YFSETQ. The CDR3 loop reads CASRAQGGGNTIYF. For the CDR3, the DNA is TGCGCCAGCAGAGCGCAGGGAGGGGGAAACACCATATATTTT.

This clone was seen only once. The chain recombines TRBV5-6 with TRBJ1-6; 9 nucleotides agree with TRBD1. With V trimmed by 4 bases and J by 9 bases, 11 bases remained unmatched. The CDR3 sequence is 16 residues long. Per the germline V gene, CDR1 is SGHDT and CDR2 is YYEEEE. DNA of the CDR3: TGTGCCAGCAGCCCCAGGGGACAGGGATTCGGTTCACCCCTCCACTTT. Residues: CASSPRGQGFGSPLHF.

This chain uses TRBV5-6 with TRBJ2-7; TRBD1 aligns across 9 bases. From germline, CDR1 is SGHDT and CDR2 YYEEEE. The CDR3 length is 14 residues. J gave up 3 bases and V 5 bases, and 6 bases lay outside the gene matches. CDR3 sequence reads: CASRRTGEDYEQYF. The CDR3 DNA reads TGTGCCAGCAGGCGGACAGGGGAGGACTACGAGCAGTACTTC. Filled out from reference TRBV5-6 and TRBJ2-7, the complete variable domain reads DAGVTQSPTHLIKTRGQQVTLRCSPKSGHDTVSWYQQALGQGPQFIFQYYEEEERQRGNFPDRFSGHQFPNYSSELNVNALLLGDSALYLCASRRTGEDYEQYFGPGTRLTVT.

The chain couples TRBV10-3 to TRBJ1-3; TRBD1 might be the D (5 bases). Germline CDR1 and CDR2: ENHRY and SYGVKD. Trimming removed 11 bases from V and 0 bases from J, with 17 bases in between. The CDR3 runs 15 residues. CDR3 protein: CACGDPTLSGNTIYF. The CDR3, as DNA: TGTGCCTGCGGGGACCCTACCCTCTCTGGAAACACCATATATTTT.

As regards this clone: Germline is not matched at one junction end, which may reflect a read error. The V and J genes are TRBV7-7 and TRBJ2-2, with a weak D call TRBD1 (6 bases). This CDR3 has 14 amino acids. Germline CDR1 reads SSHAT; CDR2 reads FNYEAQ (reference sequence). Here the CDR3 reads CASSLGRGTGELFF. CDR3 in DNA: TGTGCTAGCAGCTTAGGCAGGGGTACCGGGGAGCTGTTTTTT.

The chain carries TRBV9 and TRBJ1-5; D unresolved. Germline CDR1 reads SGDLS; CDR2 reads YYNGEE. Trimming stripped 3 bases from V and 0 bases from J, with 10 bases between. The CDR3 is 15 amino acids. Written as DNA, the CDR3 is TGTGCCAGCAGCGATTCCCTTTATAGCAATCAGCCCCAGCATTTT. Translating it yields CASSDSLYSNQPQHF.

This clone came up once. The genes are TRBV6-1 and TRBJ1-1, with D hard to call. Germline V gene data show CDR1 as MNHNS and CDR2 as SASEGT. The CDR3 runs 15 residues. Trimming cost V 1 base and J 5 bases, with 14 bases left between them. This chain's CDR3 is CASSEGSLGGTEAFF. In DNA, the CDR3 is TGTGCCAGCAGTGAAGGGTCGCTCGGAGGGACTGAAGCTTTCTTT.

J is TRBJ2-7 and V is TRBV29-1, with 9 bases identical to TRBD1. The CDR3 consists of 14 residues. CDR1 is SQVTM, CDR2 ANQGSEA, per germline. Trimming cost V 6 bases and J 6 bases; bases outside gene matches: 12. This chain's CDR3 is CSVERTGAPSEQYF. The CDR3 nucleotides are TGCAGCGTCGAACGGACAGGGGCGCCCTCCGAGCAGTACTTC.

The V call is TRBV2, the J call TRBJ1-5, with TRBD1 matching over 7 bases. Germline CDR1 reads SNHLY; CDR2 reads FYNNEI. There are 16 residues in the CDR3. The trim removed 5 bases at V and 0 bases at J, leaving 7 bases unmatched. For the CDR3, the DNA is TGTGCCAGCAGTAGACCGGGACAGCTTAGCAATCAGCCCCAGCATTTT. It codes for CASSRPGQLSNQPQHF. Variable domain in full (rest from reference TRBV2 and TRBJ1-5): EPEVTQTPSHQVTQMGQEVILRCVPISNHLYFYWYRQILGQKVEFLVSFYNNEISEKSEIFDDQFSVERPDGSNFTLKIRSTKLEDSAMYFCASSRPGQLSNQPQHFGDGTRLSIL.

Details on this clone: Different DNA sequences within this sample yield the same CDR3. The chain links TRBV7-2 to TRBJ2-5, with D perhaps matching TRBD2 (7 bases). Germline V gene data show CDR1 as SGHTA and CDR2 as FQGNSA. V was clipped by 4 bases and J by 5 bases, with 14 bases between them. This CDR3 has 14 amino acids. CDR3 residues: CASSSPGGWETQYF. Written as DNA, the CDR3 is TGTGCCAGCAGCTCCCCGGGGGGCTGGGAGACCCAGTACTTC.